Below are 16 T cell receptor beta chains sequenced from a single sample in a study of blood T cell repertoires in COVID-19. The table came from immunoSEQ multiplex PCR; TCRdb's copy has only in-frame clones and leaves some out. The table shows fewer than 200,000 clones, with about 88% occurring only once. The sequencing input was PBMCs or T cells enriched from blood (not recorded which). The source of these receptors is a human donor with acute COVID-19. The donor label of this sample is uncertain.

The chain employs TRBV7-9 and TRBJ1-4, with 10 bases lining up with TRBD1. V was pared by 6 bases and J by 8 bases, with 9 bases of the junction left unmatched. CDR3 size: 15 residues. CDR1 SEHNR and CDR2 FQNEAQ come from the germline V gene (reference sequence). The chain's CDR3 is CASSQTGTGDEKLFF. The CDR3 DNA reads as TGTGCCAGCAGTCAAACCGGGACAGGGGACGAAAAACTGTTTTTT.

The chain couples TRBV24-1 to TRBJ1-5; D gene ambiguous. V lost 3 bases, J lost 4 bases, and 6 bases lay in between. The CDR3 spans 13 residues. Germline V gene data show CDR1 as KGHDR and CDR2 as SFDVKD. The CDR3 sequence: CATSDQRNQPQHF. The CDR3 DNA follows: TGTGCCACCAGTGATCAGAGGAATCAGCCCCAGCATTTT.

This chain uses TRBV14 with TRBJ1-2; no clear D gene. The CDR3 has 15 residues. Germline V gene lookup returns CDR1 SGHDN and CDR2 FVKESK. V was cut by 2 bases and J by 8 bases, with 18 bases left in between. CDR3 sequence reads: CASSQFGPTTGGYTF. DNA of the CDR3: TGTGCCAGCAGCCAATTCGGACCCACAACGGGAGGCTACACCTTC.

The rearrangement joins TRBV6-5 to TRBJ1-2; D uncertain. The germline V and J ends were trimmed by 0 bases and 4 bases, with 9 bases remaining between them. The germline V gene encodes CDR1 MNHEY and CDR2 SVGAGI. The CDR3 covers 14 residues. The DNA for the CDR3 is TGTGCCAGCAGTTACTCAAGCGGAAGCTATGGCTACACCTTC. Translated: CASSYSSGSYGYTF.

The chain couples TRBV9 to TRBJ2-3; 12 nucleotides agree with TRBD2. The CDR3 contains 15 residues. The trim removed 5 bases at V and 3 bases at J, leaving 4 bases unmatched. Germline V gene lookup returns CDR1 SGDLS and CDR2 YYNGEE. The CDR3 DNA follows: TGTGCCAGCAGTCCGGGACTAGCGGGTACAGATACGCAGTATTTT. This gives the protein CASSPGLAGTDTQYF.

CDR3 sequence (DNA): TGTGCCAGCAGCGCGGGACAGGGGGGCAATGAGCAGTTCTTC. This encodes CASSAGQGGNEQFF. This rearrangement joins TRBV7-3 to TRBJ2-1; TRBD1 matches at 11 bases. Germline V lookup: CDR1 SGHTA, CDR2 FQGTGA. Trimming took 5 bases from V and 6 from J; bases not matched to a gene: 3. The CDR3 extends over 14 amino acids.

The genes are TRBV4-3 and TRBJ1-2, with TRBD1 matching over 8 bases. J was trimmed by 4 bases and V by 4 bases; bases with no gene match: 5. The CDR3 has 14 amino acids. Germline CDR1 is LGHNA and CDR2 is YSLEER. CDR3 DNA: TGCGCCAGCAGCCCCGGGACAGGTAGCTATGGCTACACCTTC. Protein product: CASSPGTGSYGYTF.

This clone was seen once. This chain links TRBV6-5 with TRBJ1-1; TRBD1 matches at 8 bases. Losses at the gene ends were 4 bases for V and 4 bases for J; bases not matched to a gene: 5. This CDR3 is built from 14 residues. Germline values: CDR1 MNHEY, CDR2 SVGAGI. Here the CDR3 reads CASSSTGTGTEAFF. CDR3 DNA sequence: TGTGCCAGCAGTTCAACCGGGACAGGCACTGAAGCTTTCTTT.

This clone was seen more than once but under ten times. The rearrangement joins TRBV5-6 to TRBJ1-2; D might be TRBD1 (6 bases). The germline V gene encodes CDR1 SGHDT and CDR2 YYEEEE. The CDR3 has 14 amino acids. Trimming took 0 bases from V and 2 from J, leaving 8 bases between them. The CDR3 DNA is TGTGCCAGCAGCTTGGACAGGGCAAACTATGGCTACACCTTC. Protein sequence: CASSLDRANYGYTF.

CDR3: CSVELAGGNIQYF. The CDR3 nucleotides read TGCAGCGTTGAGCTAGCGGGGGGAAACATTCAGTACTTC. The V and J genes are TRBV29-1 and TRBJ2-4; 11 nucleotides match TRBD2. The CDR3 has 13 amino acids. Trimming cost V 3 bases and J 6 bases; bases outside gene matches: 1. Per germline, CDR1 SQVTM and CDR2 ANQGSEA. The whole variable domain, remainder taken from reference TRBV29-1 and TRBJ2-4, is SAVISQKPSRDICQRGTSLTIQCQVDSQVTMMFWYRQQPGQSLTLIATANQGSEATYESGFVIDKFPISRPNLTFSTLTVSNMSPEDSSIYLCSVELAGGNIQYFGAGTRLSVL.

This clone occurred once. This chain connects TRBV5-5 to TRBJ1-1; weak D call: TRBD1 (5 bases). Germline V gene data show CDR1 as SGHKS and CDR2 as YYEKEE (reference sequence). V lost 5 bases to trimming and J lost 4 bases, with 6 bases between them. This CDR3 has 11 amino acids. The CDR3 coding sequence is TGTGCCAGCAGAGGGGTCACTGAAGCTTTCTTT. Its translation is CASRGVTEAFF. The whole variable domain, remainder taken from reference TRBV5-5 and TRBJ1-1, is DAGVTQSPTHLIKTRGQQVTLRCSPISGHKSVSWYQQVLGQGPQFIFQYYEKEERGRGNFPDRFSARQFPNYSSELNVNALLLGDSALYLCASRGVTEAFFGQGTRLTVV.

This CDR3 reads CASSSQTGWNGYTF. CDR3 in DNA: TGTGCCAGCAGCTCTCAGACAGGGTGGAATGGCTACACCTTC. The rearrangement links TRBV5-6 to TRBJ1-2; TRBD1 matches at 7 bases. V lost 3 bases and J lost 6; bases outside the gene matches: 8. The CDR3 runs 14 residues. The germline gives CDR1 SGHDT, CDR2 YYEEEE. Full variable domain (outside the CDR3, taken from reference TRBV5-6 and TRBJ1-2): DAGVTQSPTHLIKTRGQQVTLRCSPKSGHDTVSWYQQALGQGPQFIFQYYEEEERQRGNFPDRFSGHQFPNYSSELNVNALLLGDSALYLCASSSQTGWNGYTFGSGTRLTVV.

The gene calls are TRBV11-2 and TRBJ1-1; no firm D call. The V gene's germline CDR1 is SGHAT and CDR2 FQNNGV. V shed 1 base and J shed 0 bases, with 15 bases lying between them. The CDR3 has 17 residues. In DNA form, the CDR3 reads TGTGCCAGCAGCTTAGTCCCCTCACAGAGGGTGAACACTGAAGCTTTCTTT. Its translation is CASSLVPSQRVNTEAFF.

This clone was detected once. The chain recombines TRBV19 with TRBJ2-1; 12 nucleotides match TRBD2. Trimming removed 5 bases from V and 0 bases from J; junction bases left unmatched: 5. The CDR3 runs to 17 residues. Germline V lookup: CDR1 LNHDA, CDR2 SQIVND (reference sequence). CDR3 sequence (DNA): TGTGCCAGTAGTCAGACTAGCGGGGGCAGCTCCTACAATGAGCAGTTCTTC. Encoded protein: CASSQTSGGSSYNEQFF.

Here the CDR3 reads CASSLGGESGYTF. As DNA, the CDR3 is TGTGCCAGCAGCTTGGGGGGGGAATCGGGCTACACCTTC. The chain joins TRBV5-4 to TRBJ1-2; maybe TRBD1 (5 bases). The CDR3 sequence is 13 residues long. The V and J ends lost 0 bases and 8 bases respectively, with 11 bases between them. Germline V gene sequence: CDR1 SGHNT, CDR2 YYREEE (reference sequence).

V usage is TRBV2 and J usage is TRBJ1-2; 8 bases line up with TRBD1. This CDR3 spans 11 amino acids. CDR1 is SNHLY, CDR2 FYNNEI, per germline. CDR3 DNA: TGTGCAAAAAGGACAGGGAAGGGCTACACCTTC. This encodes CAKRTGKGYTF.